The clone carrying this T cell receptor (beta chain) was found once. The antigen remains unidentified. This entry comes from a study of blood T cells in healthy people across ages. Turning to the study itself: About one barcoded beta molecule per two T cells came from capture by template switching.

Through a sample-barcoded 5' primer and a J-beta primer mix, a second PCR was run for 7 to 11 cycles. Using its own MiXCR run on the 5' RACE reads, TCRdb lists one record per CDR3 protein. The repertoire holds around 1.5 million distinct CDR3 sequences, with approximately 59% as singletons. Donors gave 8.5 to 10 milliliters of peripheral blood apiece. Findings and limits, study-wide: Older age went with lower TCR beta diversity per million T cells, in a roughly linear way. In long-lived donors, naive CD4+ cell counts and diversity exceeded those of aged donors.

Losses at the gene ends were 9 bases for V and 4 bases for J; bases not matched to a gene: 10. This CDR3 is built from 15 residues. CDR1 is MNHEY and CDR2 is SVGEGT in the germline V gene. This chain uses TRBV6-2 or TRBV6-3 with TRBJ2-3, with 10 bases that match TRBD2. The sequenced sample was blood. The source of this sequence is a man aged 18 to 35 in good health. CDR3 residues: CASTSGGAGADTQYF. CDR3 coding DNA: TGTGCCAGTACCAGCGGGGGGGCGGGCGCAGATACGCAGTATTTT.